Below are 13 T cell receptor beta chains sequenced from a single sample in a study of molecular identifiers for immune sequencing clone quantification. TCRdb ran MiXCR on the PCR reads and lists one entry per CDR3 protein. The repertoire has 85,000 to 130,000 distinct CDR3 sequences, 35% to 40% of them found once; the top ten carry less than 5%. The sequenced sample was naive CD8+ T cells from blood, with Jurkat cell RNA spiked in. Subset given: FACS-sorted CD8+CD4-CCR7+CD45RA+ naive T cells. The source of these receptors is a human donor in good health. Some libraries in this study had Jurkat cell RNA spiked in.

This clonotype was counted only a few times. V usage is TRBV4-2 and J usage is TRBJ2-7; D is uncertain. Trimming stripped 0 bases from V and 7 bases from J, with 13 bases between. Per germline, CDR1 LGHNA and CDR2 YNFKEQ. This CDR3 contains 14 residues. The CDR3 sequence is CASSQEGLGKEQYF. DNA for the CDR3: TGTGCCAGCAGCCAAGAAGGATTGGGGAAAGAGCAGTACTTC.

This chain joins TRBV12-3 or TRBV12-4 and TRBJ2-1, with D maybe TRBD2 (6 bases). Trimming shortened V by 8 bases and J by 2 bases, and 16 bases separated the two germline ends. There are 15 residues in the CDR3. The CDR3 spells CASDFSGAPYNEQFF. The CDR3 DNA follows: TGTGCCAGCGACTTTAGCGGAGCCCCCTACAATGAGCAGTTCTTC.

This clonotype was picked up many times. This chain joins TRBV5-6 and TRBJ2-7, with D perhaps being TRBD1 or TRBD2 (6 bases each). The V end lost 4 bases, the J end lost 7 bases, and 18 bases lay between the germline ends. Germline values: CDR1 SGHDT, CDR2 YYEEEE. The length of the CDR3 is 14 residues. The CDR3 DNA reads as TGTGCCAGCAGCCCCACCATGGGGGCGGGGGAGCAGTACTTC. It encodes CASSPTMGAGEQYF. The full variable domain, rest sourced from reference TRBV5-6 and TRBJ2-7, is DAGVTQSPTHLIKTRGQQVTLRCSPKSGHDTVSWYQQALGQGPQFIFQYYEEEERQRGNFPDRFSGHQFPNYSSELNVNALLLGDSALYLCASSPTMGAGEQYFGPGTRLTVT.

This clonotype was seen more than once but under ten times. The chain has TRBV7-6 and TRBJ2-4; maybe TRBD2 (7 bases). V lost 5 bases and J 1 base, leaving 24 bases between the germline ends. CDR1 and CDR2 from the germline V gene are SGHVS and FNYEAQ. The CDR3 runs 19 residues. CDR3 coding DNA: TGTGCCAGCAGCGCCTGGAGGCTAGCGGAGGGGGGGGCCAAAAACATTCAGTACTTC. The encoded protein is CASSAWRLAEGGAKNIQYF.

In this sample, this clonotype turned up a few times. V usage is TRBV4-1 and J usage is TRBJ2-5; D uncertain. This CDR3 region has 14 residues. Germline-derived CDR1 and CDR2 are MGHRA and YSYEKL. Trimming pared 0 bases from V and 10 bases from J, leaving 15 bases between. CDR3 protein: CASSQDLGVGRQYF. As DNA, the CDR3 is TGCGCCAGCAGCCAAGATCTTGGGGTTGGGCGCCAGTACTTC.

This clonotype was seen only a few times. This rearrangement joins TRBV28 to TRBJ2-1; 10 nucleotides align to TRBD2. CDR1 and CDR2 from the germline V gene are MDHEN and SYDVKM. The CDR3 spans 15 residues. V dropped 2 bases and J dropped 2; count of bases not matched to a gene: 0. CDR3 in DNA: TGTGCCAGCAGTTTACTAGCGGGAGCCTACAATGAGCAGTTCTTC. Translation gives CASSLLAGAYNEQFF.

Many counts were recorded for this clonotype. This chain links TRBV14 with TRBJ2-3; no clear D gene. There are 15 residues in the CDR3. Germline loops: CDR1 SGHDN, CDR2 FVKESK. Trimming pared 2 bases from V and 4 bases from J, leaving 13 bases between. In DNA form, the CDR3 reads TGTGCCAGCAGCCAATTCATCACCGATCCAGATACGCAGTATTTT. This codes for CASSQFITDPDTQYF. The full variable domain, with the rest looked up from reference TRBV14 and TRBJ2-3, is EAGVTQFPSHSVIEKGQTVTLRCDPISGHDNLYWYRRVMGKEIKFLLHFVKESKQDESGMPNNRFLAERTGGTYSTLKVQPAELEDSGVYFCASSQFITDPDTQYFGPGTRLTVL.

Regarding this clonotype: Its ends do not fully match the called genes, so a read error is possible. The genes are TRBV7-6 and TRBJ1-1; 8 bases map to TRBD1. Looked up from germline, CDR1 is SGHVS and CDR2 is FNYEAQ. The CDR3 extends over 15 amino acids. The CDR3 bases are TGTGCCAGCAGCTACGGGACAGGTTTGGACACTGAATCTTTCTTT. It codes for CASSYGTGLDTESFF. The full variable domain, completed using reference TRBV7-6 and TRBJ1-1, is GAGVSQSPRYKVTKRGQDVALRCDPISGHVSLYWYRQALGQGPEFLTYFNYEAQQDKSGLPNDRFSAERPEGSISTLTIQRTEQRDSAMYRCASSYGTGLDTESFFGQGTRLTVV.

This clonotype was counted between two and nine times. The rearrangement links TRBV6-5 to TRBJ2-3; D not certain. The CDR3 has 16 amino acids. The V and J ends lost 1 base and 4 bases respectively, with 15 bases between them. Germline CDR1 reads MNHEY; CDR2 reads SVGAGI. The chain's CDR3 is CASSYFADPRSDTQYF. CDR3 coding DNA: TGTGCCAGCAGTTACTTTGCGGACCCTCGGTCAGATACGCAGTATTTT.

Only a few counts were recorded for this clonotype. This chain uses TRBV20-1 with TRBJ1-1; D gene unclear. Germline CDR1 is DFQATT and CDR2 is SNEGSKA (reference sequence). The CDR3 is 13 residues long. Trimming cost V 0 bases and J 1 base, with 6 bases left between them. CDR3 in DNA: TGCAGTGCTAGAGATATCGGGAACACTGAAGCTTTCTTT. Encoded protein: CSARDIGNTEAFF.

In its sample, this clonotype was seen many times. CDR3 coding DNA: TGTGCCAGCAGTAGAGGACAGGCATACTGGGCGTATCAGCCCCAGCATTTT. Residues: CASSRGQAYWAYQPQHF. This chain joins TRBV28 and TRBJ1-5; 7 bases are shared with TRBD1. CDR1 and CDR2 (germline): MDHEN, SYDVKM. The length of the CDR3 is 17 residues. Trimming took 5 bases from V and 5 from J; bases not matched to a gene: 15.

This clonotype was seen a few times. The gene calls are TRBV27 and TRBJ2-7, with 9 bases matching TRBD1. Trimming removed 2 bases from V and 5 bases from J; junction bases left unmatched: 4. Germline V gene data show CDR1 as MNHEY and CDR2 as SMNVEV (reference sequence). This CDR3 region has 14 residues. CDR3 DNA sequence: TGTGCCAGCAGTTTAGGGACAGGGTTGAACGAGCAGTACTTC. This codes for CASSLGTGLNEQYF.

This clonotype occurred a few times. V and J are TRBV4-1 and TRBJ2-3, with D perhaps TRBD1 (5 bases). Trimming took off 3 bases at V and 4 bases at J, with 23 bases between the two ends. Per germline, CDR1 MGHRA and CDR2 YSYEKL. The CDR3 is 18 amino acids. CDR3 in amino acids: CASSHPPNWTRMADTQYF. The CDR3 nucleotides are TGCGCCAGCAGCCACCCTCCTAATTGGACACGGATGGCAGATACGCAGTATTTT.